A single sample gave rise to the 15 T cell receptor beta chains below, sequenced in a study of cytomegalovirus exposure and HLA in healthy donors (dated by TCRdb to about 2017). Library method: the immunoSEQ multiplex PCR assay. For the multiplex PCR, a mixture combining 60 forward primers for TCR Vbeta segments and 13 reverse primers for TCR Jbeta segments was used. TCRdb provides this immuneACCESS table in a form limited to in-frame rearrangements. Some clones are lacking; in checked studies, under half of them reflect an unresolved V gene, and why the rest are absent is not known. For this sample the table gives about 77,000 clones, of which roughly four fifths were detected only once. The leading ten clones occupy 3.5% to 4.5% of the sample. Input material: PBMCs. These receptors were taken from a man aged 35 to 55 in good health and CMV-seronegative.

Remarks on this clone: The same CDR3 can be traced to other DNA sequences in this sample. The chain combines TRBV27 with TRBJ2-7; a possible D gene is TRBD1 (6 bases). Per germline, CDR1 MNHEY and CDR2 SMNVEV (reference sequence). The V end was cut by 5 bases, the J end by 4 bases, with 9 bases between. This CDR3 region has 12 residues. The CDR3 sequence is CASSPQGYEQYF. Written as DNA, the CDR3 is TGTGCCAGCAGTCCACAGGGATACGAGCAGTACTTC.

The chain couples TRBV28 to TRBJ2-3, with D perhaps TRBD2 (6 bases). This CDR3 contains 16 residues. V lost 3 bases and J lost 0, with 13 bases in between. Per germline, CDR1 MDHEN and CDR2 SYDVKM. The CDR3: CASSFRRDSSTDTQYF. The CDR3 DNA sequence: TGTGCCAGCAGTTTTAGGAGGGATTCTAGCACAGATACGCAGTATTTT.

The chain recombines TRBV18 with TRBJ2-5; D gene unclear. V dropped 2 bases and J dropped 3 bases, with 10 bases sitting between them. CDR3 length: 14 amino acids. Germline V gene lookup returns CDR1 KGHSH and CDR2 LQKENI. CDR3 nucleotide sequence: TGTGCCAGCTCACCAGTCGACACAAAAGAGACCCAGTACTTC. Translation: CASSPVDTKETQYF.

This clone was observed a few times. The chain uses TRBV10-3 and TRBJ2-7; TRBD2 agrees at 11 bases. Trimming cost V 0 bases and J 6 bases; bases outside gene matches: 4. From germline, CDR1 is ENHRY and CDR2 SYGVKD. This CDR3 contains 15 residues. Written as DNA, the CDR3 is TGTGCCATCAGTGAGTCGAGACTAGCGGGATCCGAGCAGTACTTC. Its protein product is CAISESRLAGSEQYF.

The V gene is TRBV27, the J gene TRBJ2-7; TRBD2 aligns across 8 bases. The CDR3 consists of 17 residues. Trimming cost V 4 bases and J 7 bases; bases outside gene matches: 18. Germline CDR1 MNHEY, CDR2 SMNVEV (reference sequence). The CDR3 DNA reads as TGTGCCAGCAGTTGGGCGGGACCAAACGGGAGGGCCGAAGAGCAGTACTTC. This encodes CASSWAGPNGRAEEQYF.

The V and J genes are TRBV6-6 and TRBJ2-1, with D tentatively TRBD2 (5 bases). The germline V gene encodes CDR1 MNHNY and CDR2 SVGAGI (reference sequence). There are 13 residues in the CDR3. The germline V and J ends were trimmed by 3 bases and 4 bases, with 7 bases remaining between them. In DNA form, the CDR3 reads TGTGCCAGCAGTTATGGAGGTTACAATGAGCAGTTCTTC. This sequence encodes CASSYGGYNEQFF.

This clone appeared a few times. The gene calls are TRBV30 and TRBJ2-7; TRBD1 might be the D (6 bases). Germline values: CDR1 GTSNPN, CDR2 SVGIG (reference sequence). CDR3 size: 13 residues. In DNA form, the CDR3 reads TGTGCTTCGACCGGGACACCGTTCTACGAGCAGTACTTC. Protein: CASTGTPFYEQYF. Full variable domain (rest looked up from reference TRBV30 and TRBJ2-7): SQTIHQWPATLVQPVGSPLSLECTVEGTSNPNLYWYRQAAGRGLQLLFYSVGIGQISSEVPQNLSASRPQDRQFILSSKKLLLSDSGFYLCASTGTPFYEQYFGPGTRLTVT.

In DNA, the CDR3 is TGTGCCAGCAGATTTTATCAGGGAAATTCTGGAAACACCATATATTTT. It codes for CASRFYQGNSGNTIYF. V gene TRBV2 combines with J gene TRBJ1-3; maybe TRBD1 (5 bases). CDR1 and CDR2 from the germline V gene are SNHLY and FYNNEI. This CDR3 region has 16 residues. V lost 6 bases, J lost 1 base, and 16 bases lay in between.

The chain carries TRBV7-2 and TRBJ2-3; the match to TRBD2 covers 7 bases. The CDR3 has 16 amino acids. With 4 bases clipped from V and 4 bases from J, the junction kept 11 bases outside the gene matches. The germline gives CDR1 SGHTA, CDR2 FQGNSA. Written as DNA, the CDR3 is TGTGCCAGCAGCTATCAAGCGGGAACCGTCTCAGATACGCAGTATTTT. Its protein product is CASSYQAGTVSDTQYF.

This sequence joins TRBV9 and TRBJ1-5; no reliable D call. V lost 9 bases to trimming and J lost 4 bases, with 23 bases between them. CDR3 length: 16 amino acids. The germline gives CDR1 SGDLS, CDR2 YYNGEE. The CDR3 DNA reads TGTGCCACCGTACTAAAATTACCCGGGAGAAATCAGCCCCAGCATTTT. Its translation: CATVLKLPGRNQPQHF.

The chain joins TRBV7-9 to TRBJ2-7; 10 bases line up with TRBD1. V shed 5 bases and J 3 bases; nucleotides not matched to a gene: 1. The CDR3 runs to 13 residues. The germline CDR1 and CDR2 sequences are SEHNR and FQNEAQ (reference sequence). CDR3: CASSRTGGYEQYF. The DNA of the CDR3 is TGTGCCAGCAGCAGGACAGGGGGCTACGAGCAGTACTTC.

The CDR3 spells CASRDPTADYGYTF. The CDR3 nucleotides are TGTGCCAGCAGAGACCCGACAGCCGACTATGGCTACACCTTC. V gene TRBV6-4 combines with J gene TRBJ1-2, with D possibly TRBD1 on 5 matching bases. The V end lost 6 bases, the J end lost 3 bases, and 14 bases lay between the germline ends. Looked up from germline, CDR1 is MRHNA and CDR2 is SNTAGT. The CDR3 is 14 amino acids.

The chain couples TRBV5-5 to TRBJ1-5, with D perhaps matching TRBD1 (5 bases). Trimming pared 7 bases from V and 1 base from J, leaving 27 bases between. Germline V lookup: CDR1 SGHKS, CDR2 YYEKEE (reference sequence). This CDR3 has 19 amino acids. The CDR3 sequence: CASLTPPTGGSSSNQPQHF. CDR3 coding DNA: TGTGCCAGCCTCACCCCCCCCACAGGCGGATCCTCAAGCAATCAGCCCCAGCATTTT. Full variable domain (remainder filled in from reference TRBV5-5 and TRBJ1-5): DAGVTQSPTHLIKTRGQQVTLRCSPISGHKSVSWYQQVLGQGPQFIFQYYEKEERGRGNFPDRFSARQFPNYSSELNVNALLLGDSALYLCASLTPPTGGSSSNQPQHFGDGTRLSIL.

The gene calls are TRBV10-3 and TRBJ1-1; TRBD1 matches at 7 bases. The germline CDR1 and CDR2 sequences are ENHRY and SYGVKD. With V trimmed by 10 bases and J by 4 bases, 12 bases remained unmatched. The CDR3 covers 14 residues. The CDR3 loop reads CATGVGQGGTEAFF. CDR3 bases: TGTGCCACCGGGGTGGGGCAGGGGGGCACTGAAGCTTTCTTT.

J is TRBJ2-7 and V is TRBV29-1, with 9 bases that match TRBD2. The V segment lost 0 bases and the J segment 6 bases; nucleotides outside the gene matches: 18. The germline V gene has CDR1 SQVTM and CDR2 ANQGSEA. The CDR3 covers 18 residues. As DNA, the CDR3 is TGCAGCGTTGAAGATAACTCGGCTAGCGGGATTGATAGGCTCGAGCAGTACTTC. It encodes CSVEDNSASGIDRLEQYF.